The 17 T cell receptor beta chains below come from one sample, sequenced in a study of blood T cell repertoires in COVID-19 (dated by TCRdb to about 2020). Libraries were constructed by the immunoSEQ multiplex PCR assay. TCRdb carries this immuneACCESS record with in-frame sequences only. Its versions omit some clonotypes, under half of them owing to an unresolved V gene in the studies checked, with the rest unexplained. The sample table records about 340,000 clones; 86% of these occur just once. Roughly 4.2% of the sample is taken by the ten largest. Sequenced input: PBMCs or T cells enriched from blood (not recorded which). These receptors came from a woman aged 40 to 50 with acute COVID-19.

The chain employs TRBV12-3 or TRBV12-4 and TRBJ2-2; 7 nucleotides match TRBD2. Trimming at V came to 5 bases and at J to 6 bases, leaving 3 bases not matched to a gene. The length of the CDR3 is 13 residues. The CDR3 reads CASSPTSPGELFF. CDR3 DNA: TGTGCCAGCAGTCCGACTAGCCCCGGGGAGCTGTTTTTT.

This chain connects TRBV4-1 to TRBJ1-1; the D gene is possibly TRBD1 (5 bases). Trimming removed 4 bases at V and 1 base at J, with 25 bases between. The CDR3 runs to 19 residues. CDR1 and CDR2 from the germline V gene are MGHRA and YSYEKL. The CDR3 loop is CASSPPRQTSSPSNTEAFF. The CDR3 DNA is TGCGCCAGCAGCCCGCCCCGACAGACATCGTCTCCTTCGAACACTGAAGCTTTCTTT.

V gene TRBV7-2 combines with J gene TRBJ1-5; TRBD1 is a possible D gene (6 bases). The germline V gene encodes CDR1 SGHTA and CDR2 FQGNSA. This CDR3 region has 16 residues. The V gene lost 4 bases and the J gene lost 0 bases, with 13 bases spanning the gap. The CDR3 region has the DNA TGTGCCAGCAGCTACTCCGGGACACATAGCAATCAGCCCCAGCATTTT. Its translation is CASSYSGTHSNQPQHF. The whole variable domain, filled in from reference TRBV7-2 and TRBJ1-5, reads GAGVSQSPSNKVTEKGKDVELRCDPISGHTALYWYRQSLGQGLEFLIYFQGNSAPDKSGLPSDRFSAERTGGSVSTLTIQRTQQEDSAVYLCASSYSGTHSNQPQHFGDGTRLSIL.

The chain employs TRBV3-1 (or the pseudogene TRBV3-2) and TRBJ1-4; D is undetermined. In germline, CDR1 is LGHDT, CDR2 YNNKEL (reference sequence). V was cut by 0 bases and J by 7 bases, with 18 bases left in between. The CDR3 contains 17 residues. Here the CDR3 DNA reads TGTGCCAGCAGCCAAGATTGGGTGGAGGGTATTGGTGAAAAACTGTTTTTT. Its protein product is CASSQDWVEGIGEKLFF.

J is TRBJ1-1 and V is TRBV19; D might be TRBD1 (5 bases). The ends were cut back, 8 bases at V and 5 bases at J, with 15 bases in the middle. Per the germline V gene, CDR1 is LNHDA and CDR2 is SQIVND (reference sequence). The CDR3 runs to 13 residues. The CDR3 DNA reads as TGTGCCAGTTCACCCGACAGTTTAACTGAAGCTTTCTTT. Its protein product is CASSPDSLTEAFF.

The CDR3 loop reads CASSGDRDTEAFF. The DNA for the CDR3 is TGTGCCAGCAGTGGGGACAGGGACACTGAAGCTTTCTTT. This chain connects TRBV6-4 to TRBJ1-1; 9 bases map to TRBD1. In germline, CDR1 is MRHNA, CDR2 SNTAGT. The CDR3 has 13 residues. V shed 4 bases, J shed 3 bases, and the junction held 0 bases outside the gene matches.

The genes are TRBV7-2 and TRBJ2-4; unclear D gene. CDR1 SGHTA and CDR2 FQGNSA come from the germline V gene. Between the trimmed V and J ends, which lost 4 bases and 9 bases, there was a span of 13 bases. The CDR3 totals 13 residues. This chain's CDR3 is CASSSQTPSIQYF. CDR3 DNA sequence: TGTGCCAGCAGCTCTCAGACACCTTCCATTCAGTACTTC.

The chain recombines TRBV7-2 with TRBJ1-1, with D unresolved. The CDR3 runs to 13 residues. CDR1 is SGHTA and CDR2 is FQGNSA in the germline V gene. Trimming left V 4 bases short and J 3 bases short, with 9 bases between. The CDR3 is CASSSSRDTEAFF. The CDR3 coding sequence is TGTGCCAGCAGCTCCTCAAGAGACACTGAAGCTTTCTTT.

This rearrangement joins TRBV5-3 to TRBJ2-5, with 12 bases that match TRBD2. TRBV5-3 is marked as an open reading frame, function uncertain. V dropped 4 bases and J dropped 0; count of bases not matched to a gene: 4. This CDR3 is built from 16 residues. The CDR3 nucleotides are TGTGCCAGAAGCCGGTCTAGCGGGAGGGACCAAGAGACCCAGTACTTC. It specifies CARSRSSGRDQETQYF.

This clone showed up just a few times. The rearrangement uses TRBV15 and TRBJ1-3; tentatively, D is TRBD1 (5 bases). From germline, CDR1 is LNHNV and CDR2 YYDKDF (reference sequence). Trimming removed 4 bases from V and 8 bases from J, with 18 bases in between. This CDR3 region has 15 residues. CDR3 protein: CATSTVGAGRHTIYF. CDR3 bases: TGTGCCACCAGCACGGTAGGGGCAGGGAGGCACACCATATATTTT.

This rearrangement joins TRBV6-5 to TRBJ1-2, with 8 nucleotides matching TRBD1. The trim removed 6 bases at V and 6 bases at J, leaving 12 bases unmatched. In germline, CDR1 is MNHEY, CDR2 SVGAGI. The CDR3 runs 15 residues. CDR3 DNA: TGTGCCAGCAGGCGGCTTCGGGACAGGTTCCATGGCTACACCTTC. It translates to CASRRLRDRFHGYTF.

This chain connects TRBV4-2 to TRBJ2-1; the D gene is possibly TRBD2 (5 bases). Trimming removed 1 base at V and 5 bases at J, with 15 bases between. The CDR3 is 16 residues long. Germline V gene sequence: CDR1 LGHNA, CDR2 YNFKEQ. The CDR3 here is CASSQVGIYVNNEQFF. In nucleotides, the CDR3 is TGTGCCAGCAGCCAAGTCGGGATTTATGTGAACAATGAGCAGTTCTTC.

The chain links TRBV7-8 to TRBJ2-3, with D possibly matching TRBD2 (5 bases). Trimming cost V 1 base and J 1 base, with 12 bases left between them. Germline CDR1 SGHVS, CDR2 FQNEAQ. The CDR3 runs to 16 residues. The CDR3 DNA reads as TGTGCCAGCAGCTTAGGGGAAGCGGAGGGCACAGATACGCAGTATTTT. The encoded protein is CASSLGEAEGTDTQYF.

The V call is TRBV4-3, the J call TRBJ1-3; D is perhaps TRBD1 (5 bases). The CDR3 contains 15 residues. Germline V gene sequence: CDR1 LGHNA, CDR2 YSLEER. The V gene lost 0 bases and the J gene lost 2 bases, with 8 bases spanning the gap. CDR3 loop: CASSQDLTAGNTIYF. The CDR3 DNA reads as TGCGCCAGCAGCCAAGATTTGACAGCTGGAAACACCATATATTTT.

This chain joins TRBV7-8 and TRBJ1-3; D is uncertain. The CDR3 length is 12 residues. V was clipped by 4 bases and J by 4 bases, with 5 bases between them. Germline lookup yields CDR1 SGHVS and CDR2 FQNEAQ. The CDR3 bases are TGTGCCAGCAGCTCTCAGGGAAACACCATATATTTT. Its protein product is CASSSQGNTIYF.

This clone was detected only once. The CDR3: CASSSTGGDTQYF. In DNA form, the CDR3 reads TGTGCCAGCAGCTCCACCGGTGGAGATACGCAGTATTTT. This rearrangement joins TRBV11-2 to TRBJ2-3, with D uncertain. Trimming took off 4 bases at V and 5 bases at J, with 10 bases between the two ends. CDR1 and CDR2 from the germline V gene are SGHAT and FQNNGV. The CDR3 runs to 13 residues.

V usage is TRBV25-1 and J usage is TRBJ1-2, with a weak D call TRBD1 (5 bases). Germline V CDR1 and CDR2: MGHDK, SYGVNS. The CDR3 extends over 15 amino acids. V dropped 1 base and J dropped 8 bases, with 17 bases sitting between them. CDR3 DNA sequence: TGTGCCAGCAGTGAATCTTTCCTGGGGACTTACGGCTACACCTTC. Translated, it gives CASSESFLGTYGYTF.